A single sample gave rise to the 18 T cell receptor beta chains below, sequenced in a study of blood T cell repertoires in COVID-19. Assay: immunoSEQ multiplex PCR; the TCRdb copy retains only in-frame clones and omits some. This table holds 200,000 to 250,000 clones, 86% found once. Sequences were obtained from PBMCs or T cells enriched from blood (not recorded which). The receptors were gathered from a woman aged 40 to 50 with acute COVID-19.

This chain joins TRBV4-2 and TRBJ2-2; D remains unclear. The CDR3 covers 15 residues. The germline V gene has CDR1 LGHNA and CDR2 YNFKEQ. Deletions cut 0 bases from V and 5 bases from J, with 10 bases between. The CDR3 nucleotides read TGTGCCAGCAGCCAAGAAGTTGCGGCGACCGGGGAGCTGTTTTTT. Its protein product is CASSQEVAATGELFF.

The rearrangement joins TRBV9 to TRBJ1-2, with D possibly being TRBD1 (6 bases). The germline V and J ends were trimmed by 0 bases and 6 bases, with 12 bases remaining between them. This CDR3 has 14 amino acids. Germline CDR1 and CDR2: SGDLS and YYNGEE. The CDR3 DNA sequence: TGTGCCAGCAGCGTAGCGGGGGGCGCCAATGGCTACACCTTC. Amino acid sequence: CASSVAGGANGYTF.

The chain is built from TRBV5-6 and TRBJ1-2, with a tentative D call TRBD1 (5 bases). The V gene's germline CDR1 is SGHDT and CDR2 YYEEEE. The CDR3 covers 15 residues. V shed 0 bases and J shed 1 base, with 10 bases lying between them. This CDR3 reads CASSLVGGINYGYTF. The DNA for the CDR3 is TGTGCCAGCAGCTTGGTGGGGGGAATTAACTATGGCTACACCTTC.

The J gene is TRBJ2-1, the V gene TRBV5-8; D may be TRBD2 (7 bases). Per germline, CDR1 SGHTS and CDR2 YDEGEE. V was clipped by 4 bases and J by 4 bases, with 18 bases between them. This CDR3 comprises 16 residues. CDR3 amino acids: CASSPKGGGRYNEQFF. The DNA of the CDR3 is TGTGCCAGCAGCCCCAAGGGGGGGGGACGTTACAATGAGCAGTTCTTC.

The chain has TRBV10-3 and TRBJ2-1; 13 bases line up with TRBD2. CDR1 and CDR2 (germline): ENHRY, SYGVKD. The CDR3 totals 18 residues. V shed 0 bases and J 6 bases; nucleotides not matched to a gene: 8. CDR3 bases: TGTGCCATCAGTGAGTCCCTTGGGACTAGCGGGGCAGGCAATGAGCAGTTCTTC. Translation: CAISESLGTSGAGNEQFF.

This chain uses TRBV19 with TRBJ2-3; 8 bases are a match to TRBD1. Germline V gene data show CDR1 as LNHDA and CDR2 as SQIVND (reference sequence). The CDR3 sequence is 15 residues long. V shed 6 bases, J shed 4 bases, and the junction held 9 bases outside the gene matches. CDR3 DNA: TGTGCCAGTAGGACTCCAGGGGGCGGCGCAGATACGCAGTATTTT. This translates into CASRTPGGGADTQYF.

This chain links TRBV12-3 or TRBV12-4 with TRBJ1-2; D might be TRBD1 (5 bases). The V gene lost 1 base and the J gene lost 3 bases, with 6 bases spanning the gap. CDR3 length: 13 amino acids. CDR3 DNA sequence: TGTGCCAGCAGTTTAGGGACACACTATGGCTACACCTTC. Translated, it gives CASSLGTHYGYTF.

This clone was recorded once. This chain's CDR3 is CAWDPGQNTEAFF. The CDR3 DNA reads TGTGCCTGGGATCCGGGACAGAACACTGAAGCTTTCTTT. The chain joins TRBV30 to TRBJ1-1, with D possibly TRBD1 on 6 matching bases. There are 13 residues in the CDR3. Germline assignment: CDR1 GTSNPN and CDR2 SVGIG (reference sequence). Trimming removed 5 bases at V and 1 base at J, with 11 bases between.

In DNA, the CDR3 is TGTGCTAGTGGTTTGGGACAGGGTACCAATCAGCCCCAGCATTTT. Its protein is CASGLGQGTNQPQHF. The chain carries TRBV12-5 and TRBJ1-5; 7 bases fit TRBD1. The trim removed 1 base at V and 3 bases at J, leaving 3 bases unmatched. Per the germline V gene, CDR1 is LGHNT and CDR2 is FRNRAP. This CDR3 has 15 residues.

V gene TRBV10-3 combines with J gene TRBJ1-6; D possibly corresponds to TRBD1 (6 bases). This CDR3 has 13 residues. Per the germline V gene, CDR1 is ENHRY and CDR2 is SYGVKD. With 7 bases removed from V and 9 bases from J, the gap between germline ends came to 13 bases. CDR3 amino acids: CAINGQLLSPLHF. CDR3 DNA sequence: TGTGCCATCAATGGACAGCTACTTTCACCCCTCCACTTT.

This chain links TRBV6-1 with TRBJ1-1, with a tentative D call TRBD1 (6 bases). V was cut by 3 bases and J by 9 bases, with 14 bases left in between. From germline, CDR1 is MNHNS and CDR2 SASEGT. The CDR3 extends over 13 amino acids. The CDR3 loop reads CASSERQDVQAFF. The CDR3, as DNA: TGTGCCAGCAGTGAGAGACAGGACGTCCAAGCTTTCTTT.

The chain joins TRBV5-1 to TRBJ2-1; D is ambiguous. Trimming shortened V by 0 bases and J by 4 bases, and 8 bases separated the two germline ends. This CDR3 region has 14 residues. Per the germline V gene, CDR1 is SGHRS and CDR2 is YFSETQ. CDR3 DNA sequence: TGCGCCAGCAGCTTGGAGACTGAGTACAATGAGCAGTTCTTC. It encodes CASSLETEYNEQFF.

J is TRBJ1-1 and V is TRBV11-2; D ambiguous. Trimming cost V 0 bases and J 6 bases, with 11 bases left between them. CDR3 length: 14 amino acids. CDR1 is SGHAT and CDR2 is FQNNGV in the germline V gene. CDR3 in amino acids: CASSLDRGSAEAFF. The CDR3 nucleotides are TGTGCCAGCAGCTTAGATCGAGGTTCAGCTGAAGCTTTCTTT.

The chain employs TRBV7-8 and TRBJ1-2, with 9 bases matching TRBD1. Germline V gives CDR1 SGHVS, CDR2 FQNEAQ. The CDR3 is made up of 13 amino acids. With 5 bases clipped from V and 3 bases from J, the junction kept 1 base outside the gene matches. For the CDR3, the DNA is TGTGCCAGCAGCCGGGACAGGGACTATGGCTACACCTTC. It codes for CASSRDRDYGYTF. The full variable domain, its missing parts supplied by reference TRBV7-8 and TRBJ1-2, is GAGVSQSPRYKVAKRGQDVALRCDPISGHVSLFWYQQALGQGPEFLTYFQNEAQLDKSGLPSDRFFAERPEGSVSTLKIQRTQQEDSAVYLCASSRDRDYGYTFGSGTRLTVV.

This rearrangement joins TRBV29-1 to TRBJ1-1, with D possibly TRBD1 on 6 matching bases. There are 12 residues in the CDR3. V lost 7 bases, J lost 9 bases, and 18 bases lay in between. Germline lookup yields CDR1 SQVTM and CDR2 ANQGSEA. In nucleotides, the CDR3 is TGCAGCGCAAGCGAAAGACAGGCACAAGCTTTCTTT. It encodes CSASERQAQAFF.

This chain joins TRBV25-1 and TRBJ1-1; no clear D gene. The CDR3 runs to 12 residues. V was trimmed by 8 bases and J by 6 bases, leaving 13 bases between them. Germline CDR1 MGHDK, CDR2 SYGVNS. The chain's CDR3 is CASHGSDPEAFF. CDR3 coding DNA: TGTGCCAGCCATGGTAGCGACCCTGAAGCTTTCTTT.

Regarding this clone: At one end, the junction sequence differs from germline, possibly due to a read error. Other DNA sequences in this specimen translate into the identical CDR3. The rearrangement links TRBV24-1 to TRBJ2-2; D is possibly TRBD2 (6 bases). CDR1 KGHDR and CDR2 SFDVKD come from the germline V gene. The CDR3 runs 15 residues. The CDR3 sequence is CATSTLEGNTGELFF. CDR3 nucleotide sequence: TGTGCCACCAGTACCTTGGAGGGGAACACCGGGGAACTGTTTTTT.

V is TRBV6-2 or TRBV6-3 and J is TRBJ1-1; 7 bases line up with TRBD1. The germline V gene encodes CDR1 MNHEY and CDR2 SVGEGT. The trim removed 2 bases at V and 3 bases at J, leaving 12 bases unmatched. The CDR3 has 17 amino acids. The CDR3 reads CASSYSSGDSQDTEAFF. The CDR3 DNA reads TGTGCCAGCAGTTACAGTTCCGGGGACAGCCAGGACACTGAAGCTTTCTTT.